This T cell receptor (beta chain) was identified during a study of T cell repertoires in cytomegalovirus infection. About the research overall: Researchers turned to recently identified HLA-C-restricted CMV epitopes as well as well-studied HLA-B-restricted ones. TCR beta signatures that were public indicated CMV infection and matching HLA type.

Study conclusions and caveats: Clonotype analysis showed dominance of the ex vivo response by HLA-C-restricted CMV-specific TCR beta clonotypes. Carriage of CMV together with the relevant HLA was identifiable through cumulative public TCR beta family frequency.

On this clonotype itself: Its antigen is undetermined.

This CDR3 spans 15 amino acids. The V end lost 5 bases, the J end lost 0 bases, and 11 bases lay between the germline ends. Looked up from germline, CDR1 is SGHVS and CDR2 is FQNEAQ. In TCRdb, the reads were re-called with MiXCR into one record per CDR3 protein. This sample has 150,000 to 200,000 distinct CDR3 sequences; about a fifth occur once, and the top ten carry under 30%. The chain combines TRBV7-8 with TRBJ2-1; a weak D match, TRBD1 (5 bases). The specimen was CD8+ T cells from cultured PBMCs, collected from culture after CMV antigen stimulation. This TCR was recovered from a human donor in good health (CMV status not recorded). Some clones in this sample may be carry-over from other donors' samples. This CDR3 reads CASSHPTDSYNEQFF. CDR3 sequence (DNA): TGTGCCAGCAGCCACCCGACAGACTCCTACAATGAGCAGTTCTTC.